Below, 20 T cell receptor beta chains from the same sample are listed, as sequenced in a study of identical twins. TCRdb reprocessed the 5' RACE reads with MiXCR, giving one entry per CDR3 protein. Among 690,000 or so distinct CDR3 sequences listed, over 8.5% were seen once. The data also belong to a second study, concerning yellow fever vaccine responses in identical twins.

Sample: PBMCs. The receptors were gathered from a woman aged 18-30 years in good health.

The chain links TRBV29-1 to TRBJ1-2; D is unclear. CDR1 and CDR2 (germline): SQVTM, ANQGSEA. Trimming took off 0 bases at V and 9 bases at J, with 14 bases between the two ends. The CDR3 extends over 13 amino acids. This chain's CDR3 is CSVEDPKKASYTF. The CDR3 DNA follows: TGCAGCGTTGAAGATCCGAAGAAGGCGAGCTACACCTTC.

Many counts were recorded for this clonotype. CDR3 region: CSVRREPHPGATQYF. The CDR3 DNA reads as TGCAGCGTCAGACGAGAGCCCCATCCGGGGGCCACGCAGTATTTT. The chain joins TRBV29-1 to TRBJ2-3, with D perhaps matching TRBD1 or TRBD2 (6 bases each). Trimming cost V 6 bases and J 9 bases, with 25 bases left between them. The CDR3 totals 15 residues. Germline-derived CDR1 and CDR2 are SQVTM and ANQGSEA.

The V gene is TRBV7-2, the J gene TRBJ2-7; the D is unclear. The CDR3 has 14 residues. The germline V gene encodes CDR1 SGHTA and CDR2 FQGNSA. The V end lost 4 bases, the J end lost 0 bases, and 10 bases lay between the germline ends. The CDR3 is CASSSRPPSYEQYF. The CDR3 DNA sequence: TGTGCCAGCAGCTCCCGCCCTCCCTCCTACGAGCAGTACTTC.

This clonotype showed up just a few times. This chain connects TRBV4-3 to TRBJ2-7; TRBD2 matches at 8 bases. The germline CDR1 and CDR2 sequences are LGHNA and YSLEER. After removal of 0 bases from V and 4 bases from J, the junction contained 14 bases not matched to a gene. The CDR3 is made up of 18 amino acids. CDR3 residues: CASSQDLLRGGKNYEQYF. The DNA of the CDR3 is TGCGCCAGCAGCCAAGATCTTCTACGCGGGGGGAAAAATTACGAGCAGTACTTC.

The gene calls are TRBV7-9 and TRBJ1-1; D is ambiguous. The CDR3 is 13 residues long. Trimming removed 3 bases at V and 7 bases at J, with 12 bases between. Per germline, CDR1 SEHNR and CDR2 FQNEAQ (reference sequence). Here the CDR3 DNA reads TGTGCCAGCAGCTTCGGCAGGAACGATGAAGCTTTCTTT. Translated, it gives CASSFGRNDEAFF.

The chain has TRBV28 and TRBJ2-7; D may match TRBD1 or TRBD2 (5 bases each). Germline lookup yields CDR1 MDHEN and CDR2 SYDVKM. The CDR3 loop spans 20 amino acids. V lost 2 bases and J lost 0, with 26 bases in between. CDR3 sequence: CASSLAERHQRGDSSYEQYF. CDR3 DNA sequence: TGTGCCAGCAGTTTAGCAGAGCGCCATCAGAGGGGTGATTCCTCCTACGAGCAGTACTTC.

The gene calls are TRBV7-2 and TRBJ2-7; D might be TRBD2 (6 bases). Germline values: CDR1 SGHTA, CDR2 FQGNSA. V dropped 5 bases and J dropped 6 bases, with 17 bases sitting between them. The length of the CDR3 is 14 residues. The CDR3 sequence: CASSADYSAREQYF. The DNA for the CDR3 is TGTGCCAGCAGCGCGGACTATTCGGCGCGCGAGCAGTACTTC.

This clonotype showed up many times. The chain is built from TRBV24-1 and TRBJ2-1; D remains unclear. Trimming pared 1 base from V and 15 bases from J, leaving 15 bases between. The CDR3 covers 13 residues. Germline V lookup: CDR1 KGHDR, CDR2 SFDVKD. CDR3: CATSDFPSTVRFF. The CDR3 region has the DNA TGTGCCACCAGTGATTTTCCCTCTACAGTACGGTTCTTC.

The chain couples TRBV25-1 to TRBJ2-3; D remains unclear. CDR1 and CDR2 (germline): MGHDK, SYGVNS. V was clipped by 4 bases and J by 4 bases, with 9 bases between them. The length of the CDR3 is 13 residues. CDR3 region: CASSVVGADTQYF. In DNA, the CDR3 is TGTGCCAGCAGTGTAGTAGGAGCAGATACGCAGTATTTT.

This chain connects TRBV5-6 to TRBJ2-3; the match to TRBD2 covers 14 bases. This CDR3 comprises 15 residues. V was clipped by 7 bases and J by 11 bases; unmatched bases: 12. The germline V gene encodes CDR1 SGHDT and CDR2 YYEEEE. CDR3 sequence (DNA): TGTGCCAGCCGCACCAGTGGGACTAGCGGGAGTAAGCAGTATTTT. Its protein product is CASRTSGTSGSKQYF.

This clonotype was seen ten or more times. The V call is TRBV29-1, the J call TRBJ2-3, with TRBD2 matching over 7 bases. The length of the CDR3 is 13 residues. Germline V gives CDR1 SQVTM, CDR2 ANQGSEA. V was clipped by 7 bases and J by 5 bases; unmatched bases: 9. CDR3 coding DNA: TGCAGCGGCGAGCGGGGCCGCGGAGATACGCAGTATTTT. This gives the protein CSGERGRGDTQYF.

This clonotype was seen more than once but under ten times. The CDR3 DNA sequence: TGCAGTGCTCTCGCCGGGACTAACACCGGGGAGCTGTTTTTT. Translated: CSALAGTNTGELFF. The gene calls are TRBV20-1 and TRBJ2-2; D possibly corresponds to TRBD2 (6 bases). This CDR3 contains 14 residues. Deletions cut 5 bases from V and 2 bases from J, with 12 bases between. Germline CDR1 and CDR2: DFQATT and SNEGSKA (reference sequence).

This clonotype appeared many times. The V gene is TRBV6-2 or TRBV6-3, the J gene TRBJ1-3; D is uncertain. The V and J ends lost 0 bases and 0 bases respectively, with 6 bases between them. The CDR3 extends over 15 amino acids. CDR1 is MNHEY and CDR2 is SVGEGT in the germline V gene. The CDR3 coding sequence is TGTGCCAGCAGTTACTCTTTCGGCTCTGGAAACACCATATATTTT. Encoded protein: CASSYSFGSGNTIYF.

This clonotype turned up a few times. The chain recombines TRBV5-1 with TRBJ1-2; D uncertain. Looked up from germline, CDR1 is SGHRS and CDR2 is YFSETQ. The V and J ends lost 0 bases and 6 bases respectively, with 9 bases between them. CDR3 length equals 13 residues. The CDR3 spells CASSLGTKDGYTF. The CDR3 bases are TGCGCCAGCAGCTTGGGGACGAAAGATGGCTACACCTTC.

This clonotype has ten or more counts. The chain links TRBV12-3 or TRBV12-4 to TRBJ1-2; D unclear. CDR3 length: 16 residues. Trimming took 6 bases from V and 0 from J, leaving 17 bases between them. The CDR3 sequence: CASRPPTQRSNYGYTF. The CDR3 region has the DNA TGTGCCAGCAGACCCCCCACACAGCGATCTAACTATGGCTACACCTTC.

The chain recombines TRBV4-2 with TRBJ2-1; D gene ambiguous. CDR3 length equals 16 residues. The V end was cut by 0 bases, the J end by 6 bases, with 15 bases between. CDR1 is LGHNA and CDR2 is YNFKEQ in the germline V gene. The chain's CDR3 is CASSQDPLLPSNEQFF. The CDR3 DNA sequence: TGTGCCAGCAGCCAAGACCCTTTACTACCCTCCAATGAGCAGTTCTTC.

In this sample, this clonotype turned up many times. The chain couples TRBV12-3 or TRBV12-4 to TRBJ2-1; no reliable D call. Trimming cost V 5 bases and J 1 base, with 9 bases left between them. The CDR3 totals 14 residues. CDR3 sequence (DNA): TGTGCCAGCAGTCGACCAAGGTCCTACAATGAGCAGTTCTTC. Translating gives CASSRPRSYNEQFF.

This clonotype came up many times. This chain joins TRBV12-3 or TRBV12-4 and TRBJ2-1, with 8 nucleotides matching TRBD1. This CDR3 contains 13 residues. The V gene end was trimmed by 6 bases and the J gene end by 8 bases; junction bases not matched to a gene: 6. CDR3 DNA sequence: TGTGCCAGCAGCAAAGACAGGGGACATGAGCAGTTCTTC. Translating it yields CASSKDRGHEQFF.

This clonotype was counted between two and nine times. In DNA, the CDR3 is TGTGCCAGCAGTTATCGGGACTACGGCTATGGCTACACCTTC. This gives the protein CASSYRDYGYGYTF. This chain connects TRBV6-5 to TRBJ1-2, with TRBD1 as a possible D gene (5 bases). Trimming took 3 bases from V and 4 from J, leaving 12 bases between them. This CDR3 is 14 amino acids long. The germline V gene encodes CDR1 MNHEY and CDR2 SVGAGI.

This clonotype showed up many times. The rearrangement links TRBV4-1 to TRBJ2-1; 11 positions match TRBD2. The CDR3 extends over 17 amino acids. Germline V gene data show CDR1 as MGHRA and CDR2 as YSYEKL. The V segment lost 2 bases and the J segment 4 bases; nucleotides outside the gene matches: 7. The CDR3 DNA is TGCGCCAGCAGCCAACTTGCTAGCGGGGGGACGTACAATGAGCAGTTCTTC. It codes for CASSQLASGGTYNEQFF.